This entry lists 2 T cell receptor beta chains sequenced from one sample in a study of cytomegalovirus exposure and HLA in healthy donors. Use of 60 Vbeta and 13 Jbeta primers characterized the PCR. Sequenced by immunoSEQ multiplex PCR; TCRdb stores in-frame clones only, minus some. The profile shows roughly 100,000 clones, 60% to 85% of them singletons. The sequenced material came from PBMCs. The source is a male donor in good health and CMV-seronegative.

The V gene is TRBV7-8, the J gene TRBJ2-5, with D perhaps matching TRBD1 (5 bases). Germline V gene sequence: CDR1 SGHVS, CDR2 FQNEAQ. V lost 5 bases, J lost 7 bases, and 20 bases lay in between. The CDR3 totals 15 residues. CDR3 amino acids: CASSQGEQSTGTQYF. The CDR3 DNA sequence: TGTGCCAGCAGCCAGGGCGAGCAGTCAACTGGGACCCAGTACTTC. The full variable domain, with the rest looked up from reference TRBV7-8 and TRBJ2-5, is GAGVSQSPRYKVAKRGQDVALRCDPISGHVSLFWYQQALGQGPEFLTYFQNEAQLDKSGLPSDRFFAERPEGSVSTLKIQRTQQEDSAVYLCASSQGEQSTGTQYFGPGTRLLVL.

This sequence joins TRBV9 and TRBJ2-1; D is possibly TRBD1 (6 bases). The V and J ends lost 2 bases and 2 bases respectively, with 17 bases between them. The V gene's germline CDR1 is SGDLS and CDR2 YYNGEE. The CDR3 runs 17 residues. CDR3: CASSVDTGPSTYNEQFF. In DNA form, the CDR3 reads TGTGCCAGCAGCGTGGATACAGGGCCCTCCACCTACAATGAGCAGTTCTTC.